This T cell receptor (beta chain) is drawn from a study of metastatic and nonmetastatic thyroid tumors (dated by TCRdb to the early 2020s). Concerning the study at large: The researchers compared repertoires between peripheral blood samples and tumor or nodule tissue samples from patients with malignant or benign thyroid disease. Points the paper makes about the study in general: In both blood and tumor samples, malignant tumors were reported to have significantly higher TCR beta diversity than benign nodules.

No patient had received any treatment before thyroid surgery. The study retrospectively analysed patient clinical samples collected from the early 2010s to the late 2010s using T-cell receptor beta sequencing. This clone is judged medium-sized (0.01 to 0.1%). There is no known antigen for this receptor. No much larger clonotype is one base removed from it; base qualities were not supplied. Receptors were amplified or captured by PCR. Sequencing relied on an Illumina HiSeq 4000. High-throughput sequencing was used to profile the TCR beta-chain CDR3 region of each patient. From the authors' description of their analysis: CDR3 differences across clinicopathological groups were used to build a classifier for discriminating distant-metastatic papillary thyroid cancer patients. Repertoire diversity was assessed with the Shannon index, and tumor-blood repertoire similarity with the Morisita-Horn index. TCRdb's own reprocessing of the public reads used fastp at Q25 and MiXCR and kept productive beta chains. The authors' filters were not applied to this entry. This sample gives 30,000 to 40,000 clones in total; about 31% of them show up just once. The ten most abundant clones make up about 7.2% of the sample.

From a lookup of the germline V gene, CDR1 and CDR2 are MDHEN and SYDVKM. Germline trimming amounts to 5 bases on V and 3 bases on J, with 9 as the count of junction bases outside the gene matches. Including cysteine and phenylalanine, the CDR3 has 15 amino acids. CDR3 DNA only is kept here, 45 bases in frame from base 1. The TCR originated in a female donor with papillary thyroid cancer or a benign thyroid nodule (not recorded which). Some clones in this sample may be carry-over from other donors' samples. This chain is built from TRBV28 and TRBJ2-7, and 8 junction bases match TRBD2. What was sequenced was blood. The CDR3 loop reads CASSPPGLGYYEQYF. The DNA is TGTGCCAGCAGTCCGCCGGGACTAGGGTACTACGAGCAGTACTTC.